These 3 T cell receptor beta chains originate from one sample sequenced in a study of cytomegalovirus exposure and HLA in healthy donors. PCR was performed using 60 Vbeta and 13 Jbeta primers. Assay: immunoSEQ multiplex PCR; the TCRdb copy retains only in-frame clones and omits some. This table has hundreds of thousands of clones, around 80% appearing once. The specimen was PBMCs. The receptors stem from a woman aged 40-49 years in good health and CMV-seronegative.

The chain has TRBV18 and TRBJ1-2; D may be TRBD1 (5 bases). The length of the CDR3 is 15 residues. Trimming cost V 5 bases and J 9 bases, with 22 bases left between them. In germline, CDR1 is KGHSH, CDR2 LQKENI. Here the CDR3 reads CASSGVDSPLVSYTF. Here the CDR3 DNA reads TGTGCCAGCTCAGGTGTTGACAGCCCGCTTGTAAGCTACACCTTC.

In the case of this clone: A junction boundary mismatches the germline segment, possibly from a read error. The chain recombines TRBV15 with TRBJ1-1; D is uncertain. The CDR3 runs to 13 residues. Germline V gives CDR1 LNHNV, CDR2 YYDKDF (reference sequence). CDR3 protein: CATSRDTNTEAFF. DNA of the CDR3: TGTGCCACCAGCAGAGATACGAACACCGAAGCTTTCTTT.

A single count supports this clone. V gene TRBV2 combines with J gene TRBJ1-5; D is perhaps TRBD1 (5 bases). Trimming pared 6 bases from V and 4 bases from J, leaving 10 bases between. In germline, CDR1 is SNHLY, CDR2 FYNNEI. The CDR3 has 13 amino acids. Here the CDR3 reads CASRKEGNQPQHF. CDR3 sequence (DNA): TGTGCCAGCAGGAAGGAGGGGAATCAGCCCCAGCATTTT.